Given below is one TCR beta chain in context. The target of this receptor is not known. No much larger clonotype is one base removed from it; base qualities were not supplied. CDR3 length: 14 amino acids, cysteine to phenylalanine. Just the 42-base CDR3 DNA is kept, in frame starting at base 1. CDR1 and CDR2 are drawn from the germline V gene (reference sequence): GTSNPN, SVGIG. Germline trimming amounts to 2 bases on V and 3 bases on J, with 1 as the count of junction bases outside the gene matches. This sample stems from a study of T cell repertoires in urothelial bladder cancer (dated by TCRdb to 2018 to 2020). In terms of the full investigation: Of the roughly 12 resected lesions, three were clinical stage cT0, three were cTa, three were cT1 and three were cT2 or greater. The study compared TCR repertoire clonality in bladder tumors with that in benign bladder inflammation. Around eleven patients with bladder lesions who were undergoing transurethral resection were prospectively identified. Roughly 12 resected bladder lesions, consisting of urothelial carcinoma (UC+) and benign (UC-) specimens, were examined.

Bladder lesion specimens were obtained at transurethral resection and were stored at -80C. DNA was isolated from bladder specimens obtained during transurethral resection. The paper's findings and limits, for the study overall: Fewer T cells were found in urothelial carcinoma specimens than in benign specimens, with medians of roughly 5,600 and 26,000, respectively. The median percentage of tumor infiltrating lymphocytes was 2% in carcinoma specimens and 12% in benign specimens. In carcinoma specimens, one T-cell clone made up as much as 17% of infiltrating lymphocytes, versus around 2.1% in benign specimens.

The TCR beta chain CDR3 region was sequenced with the immunoSEQ assay. Per the source publication's procedure: For each specimen, the T-cell fraction, clonal dominance, and maximum TCR clone frequency were calculated. TCRdb carries this immuneACCESS record with in-frame sequences only. Its versions omit some clonotypes, under half of them owing to an unresolved V gene in the studies checked, with the rest unexplained. V and J calls plus clone size are reproduced from that table; the DNA served to infer D and trimming. The sample includes fewer than 10,000 clones, with about 54% observed a single time. Together, the top ten hold about 34% of the sample.

This TCR was sampled from a human donor with urothelial carcinoma. The sequence is built from TRBV30 and TRBJ2-4; 10 bases in between match TRBD1. What was sequenced was tumor-infiltrating cells from bladder cancer. The bases are TGTGCCTGGAGTCGGACAGGGGGCAAAAACATTCAGTACTTC. Protein translation: CAWSRTGGKNIQYF.